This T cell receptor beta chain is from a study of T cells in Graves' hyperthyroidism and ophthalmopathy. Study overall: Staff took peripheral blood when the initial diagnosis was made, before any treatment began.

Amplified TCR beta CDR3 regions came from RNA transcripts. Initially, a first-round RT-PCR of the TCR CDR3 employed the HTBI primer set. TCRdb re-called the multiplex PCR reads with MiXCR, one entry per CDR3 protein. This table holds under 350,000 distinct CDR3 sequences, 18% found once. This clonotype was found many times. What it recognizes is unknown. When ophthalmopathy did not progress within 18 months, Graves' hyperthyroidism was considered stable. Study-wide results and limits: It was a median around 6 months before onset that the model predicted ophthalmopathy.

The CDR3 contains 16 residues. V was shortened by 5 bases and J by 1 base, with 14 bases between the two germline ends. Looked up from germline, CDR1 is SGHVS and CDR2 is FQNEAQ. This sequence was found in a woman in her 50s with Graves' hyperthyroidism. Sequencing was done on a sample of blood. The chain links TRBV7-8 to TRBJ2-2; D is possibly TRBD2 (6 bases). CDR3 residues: CASSPHARGNTGELFF. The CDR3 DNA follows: TGTGCCAGCAGCCCGCATGCGCGGGGGAACACCGGGGAGCTGTTTTTT.